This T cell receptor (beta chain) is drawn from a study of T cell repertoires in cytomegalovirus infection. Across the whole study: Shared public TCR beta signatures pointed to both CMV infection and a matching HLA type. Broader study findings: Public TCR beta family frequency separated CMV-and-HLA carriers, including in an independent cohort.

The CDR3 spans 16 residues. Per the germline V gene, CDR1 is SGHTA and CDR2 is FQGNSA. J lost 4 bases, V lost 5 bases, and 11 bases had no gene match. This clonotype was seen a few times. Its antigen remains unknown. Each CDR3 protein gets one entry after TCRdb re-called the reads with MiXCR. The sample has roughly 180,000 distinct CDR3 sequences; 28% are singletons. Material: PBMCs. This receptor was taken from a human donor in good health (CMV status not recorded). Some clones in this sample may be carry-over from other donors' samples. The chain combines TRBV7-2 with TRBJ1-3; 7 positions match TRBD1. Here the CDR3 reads CASSRRQGTRGNTIYF. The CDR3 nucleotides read TGTGCCAGCAGCAGACGACAGGGAACGCGGGGAAACACCATATATTTT.